A single sample is the source of the 15 T cell receptor beta chains below, sequenced in a study of cytomegalovirus exposure and HLA in healthy donors. The PCR had 60 Vbeta and 13 Jbeta primers. Measured with immunoSEQ multiplex PCR; TCRdb has only the in-frame clones, and not every one. The sample has about 64,000 clones, 78% seen once. The sequencing sample was made of PBMCs. Receptors were obtained from a man aged 18-30 years in good health and CMV-seropositive.

The CDR3 sequence is CASSENQPQHF. CDR3 DNA sequence: TGTGCCAGCAGTGAGAATCAGCCCCAGCATTTT. The chain is built from TRBV28 and TRBJ1-5; D not certain. The CDR3 loop spans 11 amino acids. Trimming took off 5 bases at V and 4 bases at J, with 3 bases between the two ends. In germline, CDR1 is MDHEN, CDR2 SYDVKM.

A few counts support this clone. The V call is TRBV11-2, the J call TRBJ1-1; tentatively, D is TRBD1 (5 bases). V lost 1 base, J lost 2 bases, and 11 bases lay in between. CDR1 SGHAT and CDR2 FQNNGV come from the germline V gene. The CDR3 is made up of 15 amino acids. CDR3 region: CASSLAFRVNTEAFF. The CDR3 bases are TGTGCCAGCAGCTTAGCGTTCAGGGTAAACACTGAAGCTTTCTTT. Drawing the rest from reference TRBV11-2 and TRBJ1-1, the complete variable domain is EAGVAQSPRYKIIEKRQSVAFWCNPISGHATLYWYQQILGQGPKLLIQFQNNGVVDDSQLPKDRFSAERLKGVDSTLKIQPAKLEDSAVYLCASSLAFRVNTEAFFGQGTRLTVV.

CDR3 in DNA: TGTGCCTGGAGCCCCCGGACAGGGTTGTATCAGCCCCAGCATTTT. It yields the protein CAWSPRTGLYQPQHF. The rearrangement joins TRBV30 to TRBJ1-5; 8 bases are a match to TRBD1. V dropped 3 bases and J dropped 5; count of bases not matched to a gene: 9. CDR1 is GTSNPN, CDR2 SVGIG, per germline (reference sequence). This CDR3 is 15 amino acids long.

This chain connects TRBV4-1 to TRBJ1-5; 8 bases map to TRBD1. The CDR3 has 14 amino acids. The V gene's germline CDR1 is MGHRA and CDR2 YSYEKL. Losses at the gene ends were 8 bases for V and 4 bases for J; bases not matched to a gene: 7. The chain's CDR3 is CASSPTGVNQPQHF. CDR3 in DNA: TGCGCCAGCTCCCCGACAGGGGTGAATCAGCCCCAGCATTTT.

The chain joins TRBV5-1 to TRBJ2-3; 13 bases match TRBD2. The V gene end was trimmed by 3 bases and the J gene end by 5 bases; junction bases not matched to a gene: 9. There are 17 residues in the CDR3. Germline CDR1 is SGHRS and CDR2 is YFSETQ. DNA for the CDR3: TGCGCCAGCAGCTGGAAAACTAGCGGGGGGGCTGTAGATACGCAGTATTTT. Its translation: CASSWKTSGGAVDTQYF. The full variable domain, completed using reference TRBV5-1 and TRBJ2-3, is KAGVTQTPRYLIKTRGQQVTLSCSPISGHRSVSWYQQTPGQGLQFLFEYFSETQRNKGNFPGRFSGRQFSNSRSEMNVSTLELGDSALYLCASSWKTSGGAVDTQYFGPGTRLTVL.

The rearrangement joins TRBV6-1 to TRBJ1-2; the match to TRBD1 covers 8 bases. V dropped 3 bases and J dropped 4; count of bases not matched to a gene: 4. Germline assignment: CDR1 MNHNS and CDR2 SASEGT. The CDR3 runs 14 residues. DNA for the CDR3: TGTGCCAGCAGTGACTCAGGGGGCGCCTATGGCTACACCTTC. It specifies CASSDSGGAYGYTF.

The rearrangement uses TRBV4-2 and TRBJ2-6, with D possibly matching TRBD2 (6 bases). The germline gives CDR1 LGHNA, CDR2 YNFKEQ. There are 16 residues in the CDR3. The V end lost 3 bases, the J end lost 0 bases, and 9 bases lay between the germline ends. The CDR3 DNA reads as TGTGCCAGCAGCCAGGAGGGTCGCTCTGGGGCCAACGTCCTGACTTTC. Translation gives CASSQEGRSGANVLTF.

This clone was seen more than once but under ten times. This chain connects TRBV4-2 to TRBJ2-7; TRBD1 matches at 7 bases. The V gene end was trimmed by 1 base and the J gene end by 6 bases; junction bases not matched to a gene: 12. CDR3 length: 16 amino acids. Germline lookup yields CDR1 LGHNA and CDR2 YNFKEQ. CDR3: CASSQVGGAGGSEQYF. The CDR3 coding sequence is TGTGCCAGCAGCCAAGTAGGGGGCGCAGGGGGATCCGAGCAGTACTTC.

The chain recombines TRBV29-1 with TRBJ2-7, with D maybe TRBD2 (6 bases). Germline V gene sequence: CDR1 SQVTM, CDR2 ANQGSEA. V was pared by 8 bases and J by 2 bases, with 13 bases between. This CDR3 region has 12 residues. In DNA, the CDR3 is TGCAGCCCAGGAGGGCAGACCTACGAGCAGTACTTC. Encoded protein: CSPGGQTYEQYF.

As for this clone: The DNA is omitted, as the CDR3 cannot be located on it reliably, and the CDR3 follows TCRdb's listing. The chain is built from TRBV7-9 and TRBJ1-2. Ends included, the CDR3 has 16 residues. Germline V CDR1 and CDR2: SEHNR, FQNEAQ (reference sequence). The CDR3 spells CASSPAVLRGADGYTF.

The rearrangement uses TRBV6-5 and TRBJ2-1; TRBD2 agrees at 9 bases. There are 15 residues in the CDR3. The germline V gene encodes CDR1 MNHEY and CDR2 SVGAGI. V lost 6 bases, J lost 6 bases, and 9 bases stayed unmatched. The CDR3 DNA sequence: TGTGCCAGCAGACCCGGGACTAGCAGTGGCAATGAGCAGTTCTTC. Protein: CASRPGTSSGNEQFF.

This clone was observed a handful of times. This chain uses TRBV6-5 with TRBJ1-2; 7 bases match TRBD1. CDR3 size: 14 residues. Per germline, CDR1 MNHEY and CDR2 SVGAGI. V dropped 8 bases and J dropped 3; count of bases not matched to a gene: 9. The CDR3 loop reads CASQRQGQDYGYTF. CDR3 nucleotides: TGTGCCAGCCAAAGACAGGGCCAAGACTATGGCTACACCTTC.

This sequence joins TRBV4-1 and TRBJ2-2; maybe TRBD1 (6 bases). Deletions cut 1 base from V and 2 bases from J, with 8 bases between. Germline assignment: CDR1 MGHRA and CDR2 YSYEKL. The CDR3 is made up of 15 amino acids. CDR3 amino acids: CASSQGDTNTGELFF. Written as DNA, the CDR3 is TGCGCCAGCAGCCAAGGGGACACAAACACCGGGGAGCTGTTTTTT.

The chain recombines TRBV6-5 with TRBJ1-4, with TRBD1 matching over 9 bases. V gave up 5 bases and J gave up 8 bases; unmatched junction bases: 9. This CDR3 spans 15 amino acids. Germline V gives CDR1 MNHEY, CDR2 SVGAGI. DNA for the CDR3: TGTGCCAGCAGTAGCTGGACAGGGGCACAGGAAAAACTGTTTTTT. As protein: CASSSWTGAQEKLFF.

V usage is TRBV10-1 and J usage is TRBJ2-2, with a possible D match to TRBD1 (5 bases). Trimming pared 0 bases from V and 6 bases from J, leaving 8 bases between. Per the germline V gene, CDR1 is WNHNN and CDR2 is SYGVQD (reference sequence). This CDR3 has 14 amino acids. CDR3 sequence (DNA): TGCGCCAGCAGTGAGTCGTCAGGGTCCGGGGAGCTGTTTTTT. As protein: CASSESSGSGELFF.